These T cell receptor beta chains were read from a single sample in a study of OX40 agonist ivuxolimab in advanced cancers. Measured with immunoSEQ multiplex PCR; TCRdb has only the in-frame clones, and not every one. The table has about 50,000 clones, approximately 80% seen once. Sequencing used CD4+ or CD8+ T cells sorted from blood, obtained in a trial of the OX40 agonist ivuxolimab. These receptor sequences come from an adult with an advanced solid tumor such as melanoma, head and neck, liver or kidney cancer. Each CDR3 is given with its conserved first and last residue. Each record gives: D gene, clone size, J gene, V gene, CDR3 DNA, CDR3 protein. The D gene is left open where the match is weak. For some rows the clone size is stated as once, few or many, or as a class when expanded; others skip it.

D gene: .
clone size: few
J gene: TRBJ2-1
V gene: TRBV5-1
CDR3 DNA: TGCGCCAGCAGAAGGGTGTCGGGGCAAAATGAGCAGTTCTTC
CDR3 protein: CASRRVSGQNEQFF

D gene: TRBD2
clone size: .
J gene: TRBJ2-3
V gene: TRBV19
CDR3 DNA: TGTGCCAGTAGTATAGAATCGACTAGCGGGGCAAGAGATACGCAGTATTTT
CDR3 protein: CASSIESTSGARDTQYF

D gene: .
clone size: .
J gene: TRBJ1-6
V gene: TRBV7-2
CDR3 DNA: TGTGCCAGCAGCTTAGAGGCGGAGTCACCCCTCCACTTT
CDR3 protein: CASSLEAESPLHF

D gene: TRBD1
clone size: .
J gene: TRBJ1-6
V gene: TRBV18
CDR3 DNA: TGTGCCAGCTCAGAAAGACAGGGAGGTCGTGATTCACCCCTCCACTTT
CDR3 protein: CASSERQGGRDSPLHF

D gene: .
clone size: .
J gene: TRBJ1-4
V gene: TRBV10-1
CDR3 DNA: TGCGCCAGTTCAGAAGGGAGCAGAGGGAATGAAAAACTGTTTTTT
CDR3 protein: CASSEGSRGNEKLFF

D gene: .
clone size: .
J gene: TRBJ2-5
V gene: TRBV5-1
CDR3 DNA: TGCGCCAGCAGCTTGGTGCGGGGGCTTAAAGAGACCCAGTACTTC
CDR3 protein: CASSLVRGLKETQYF

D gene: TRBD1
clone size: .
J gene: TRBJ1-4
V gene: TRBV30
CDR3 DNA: TGTGCCTGGAGTGCCCAGGGAGGGGGCGTATATGAAAAACTGTTTTTT
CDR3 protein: CAWSAQGGGVYEKLFF

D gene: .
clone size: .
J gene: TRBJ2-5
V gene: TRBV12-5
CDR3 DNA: TGTGCTAGTGGTTTGCAGGGTGGAGAGACCCAGTACTTC
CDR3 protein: CASGLQGGETQYF

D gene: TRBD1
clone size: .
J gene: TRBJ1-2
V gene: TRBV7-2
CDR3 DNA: TGTGCCAGCAGCTACGACAGGGACTATGGCTACACCTTC
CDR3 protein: CASSYDRDYGYTF

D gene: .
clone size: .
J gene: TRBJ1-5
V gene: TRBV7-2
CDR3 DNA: TGTGCCAGCAGCTTAGCGACTTCCAATCAGCCCCAGCATTTT
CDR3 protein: CASSLATSNQPQHF

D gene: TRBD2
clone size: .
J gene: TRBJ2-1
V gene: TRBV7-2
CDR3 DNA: TGTGCCAGCAGCTTAAGTGGGCTAGCGGGGGTCAATGAGCAGTTCTTC
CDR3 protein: CASSLSGLAGVNEQFF

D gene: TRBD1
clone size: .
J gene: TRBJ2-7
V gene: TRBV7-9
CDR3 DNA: TGTGCCAGCAGCTTAGGGCAGCCGGGACAGGGGACCGAGGAGCAGTACTTC
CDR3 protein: CASSLGQPGQGTEEQYF

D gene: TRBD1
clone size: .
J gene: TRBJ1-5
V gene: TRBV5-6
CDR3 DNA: TGTGCCAGCAGCTCTCGGGACAGGGGGATTCAGCCCCAGCATTTT
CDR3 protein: CASSSRDRGIQPQHF

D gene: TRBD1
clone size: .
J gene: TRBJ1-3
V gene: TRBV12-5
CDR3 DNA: TGTGCTAGTGGTTTGGAGGGGGCCTCCTATGGAAACACCATATATTTT
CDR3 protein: CASGLEGASYGNTIYF

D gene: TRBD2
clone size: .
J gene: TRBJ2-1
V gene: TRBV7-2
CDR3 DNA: TGTGCCAGCAGCCCCCCCGGGACTACCTACAATGAGCAGTTCTTC
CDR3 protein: CASSPPGTTYNEQFF

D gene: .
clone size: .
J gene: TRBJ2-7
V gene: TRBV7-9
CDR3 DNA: TGTGCCAGCAGCCGAAGGGGCGGGATTAGCTCCTACGAGCAGTACTTC
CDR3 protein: CASSRRGGISSYEQYF

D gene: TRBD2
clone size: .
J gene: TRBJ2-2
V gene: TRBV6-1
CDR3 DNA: TGTGCCAGCAGTGAAGAGGTTATAGCGGGGACGAACACCGGGGAGCTGTTTTTT
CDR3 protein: CASSEEVIAGTNTGELFF

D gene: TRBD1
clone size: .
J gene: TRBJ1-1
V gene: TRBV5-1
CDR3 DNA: TGCGCCAGCAGCGTGGACGGGACAGGGGGGACTGAAGCTTTCTTT
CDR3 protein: CASSVDGTGGTEAFF

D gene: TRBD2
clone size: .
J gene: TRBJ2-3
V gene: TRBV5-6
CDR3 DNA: TGTGCCAGCAGCTTGGAAGCGGGGCGCACAGATACGCAGTATTTT
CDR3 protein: CASSLEAGRTDTQYF

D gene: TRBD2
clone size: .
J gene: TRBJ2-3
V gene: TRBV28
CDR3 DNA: TGTGCCAGCAGGGCTAGCGGATACACAGATACGCAGTATTTT
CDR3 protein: CASRASGYTDTQYF

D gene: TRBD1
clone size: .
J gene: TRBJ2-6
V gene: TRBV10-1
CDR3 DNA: TGCGCCAGCAGTGACTCTACAGGGGCGGCTGGGGCCAACGTCCTGACTTTC
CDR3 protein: CASSDSTGAAGANVLTF

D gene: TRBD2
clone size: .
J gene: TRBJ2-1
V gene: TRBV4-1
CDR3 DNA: TGCGCCAGCAGCCAAGTCGGTCCCGGGGGGTCCCAATTGACCTCCTACAATGAGCAGTTCTTC
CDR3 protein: CASSQVGPGGSQLTSYNEQFF

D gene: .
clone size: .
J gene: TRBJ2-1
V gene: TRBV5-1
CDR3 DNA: TGCGCCAGCAAGCGGGCAAGCCGGACAGTGAGCGGGAATGAGCAGTTCTTC
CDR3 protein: CASKRASRTVSGNEQFF

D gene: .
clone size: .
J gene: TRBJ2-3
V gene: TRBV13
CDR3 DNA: TGTGCCAGCAGCTTAGGCCGGGGACTCCGAACAGATACGCAGTATTTT
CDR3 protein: CASSLGRGLRTDTQYF

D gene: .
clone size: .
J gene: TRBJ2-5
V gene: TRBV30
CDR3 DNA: TGTGCCTGGAATGGCCCTAGGGGAAGGACCCAGTACTTC
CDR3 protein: CAWNGPRGRTQYF

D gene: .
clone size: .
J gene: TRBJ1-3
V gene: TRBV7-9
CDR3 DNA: TGTGCCAGCAGCTTAGACCGGGCCTTTGGAAACACCATATATTTT
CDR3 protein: CASSLDRAFGNTIYF

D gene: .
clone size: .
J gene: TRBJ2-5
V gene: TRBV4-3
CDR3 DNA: TGCGCCAGCAGCCAAGATCTTACAGGCAGGGGAGAGACCCAGTACTTC
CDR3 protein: CASSQDLTGRGETQYF

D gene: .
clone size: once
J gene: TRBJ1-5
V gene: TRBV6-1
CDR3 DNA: TGTGCCACCGGGGGGGGGTACAATCAGCCCCAGCATTTT
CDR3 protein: CATGGGYNQPQHF

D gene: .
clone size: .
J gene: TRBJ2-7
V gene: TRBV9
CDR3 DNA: TGTGCCAGCAGCCCGCGTACCGGGCGGGGGCCCTCCTACGAGCAGTACTTC
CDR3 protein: CASSPRTGRGPSYEQYF

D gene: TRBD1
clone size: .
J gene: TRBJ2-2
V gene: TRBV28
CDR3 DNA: TGTGCCAGCATTCCCGGACAGGGGAGAACCGGGGAGCTGTTTTTT
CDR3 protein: CASIPGQGRTGELFF

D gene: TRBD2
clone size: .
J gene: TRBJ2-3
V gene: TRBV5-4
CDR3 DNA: TGTGCCAGCAGCTTAGCGGGGGGGCAGGGAGATACGCAGTATTTT
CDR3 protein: CASSLAGGQGDTQYF

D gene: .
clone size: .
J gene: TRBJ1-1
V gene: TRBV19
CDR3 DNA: TGTGCCAGCGAAGACAGAATGAACACTGAAGCTTTCTTT
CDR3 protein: CASEDRMNTEAFF

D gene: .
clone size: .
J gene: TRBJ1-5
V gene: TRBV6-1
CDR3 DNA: TGTGCCAGCAGTGGTCAAGGTTATAGCAATCAGCCCCAGCATTTT
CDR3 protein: CASSGQGYSNQPQHF

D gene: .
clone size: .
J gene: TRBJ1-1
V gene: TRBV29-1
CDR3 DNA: TGCAGCGTTGGGTTAGGTTGGAACACTGAAGCTTTCTTT
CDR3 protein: CSVGLGWNTEAFF

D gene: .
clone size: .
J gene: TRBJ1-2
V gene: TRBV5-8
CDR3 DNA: TGTGCCAGCAGCTTGCGAGGGGGTAACTATGGCTACACCTTC
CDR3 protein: CASSLRGGNYGYTF

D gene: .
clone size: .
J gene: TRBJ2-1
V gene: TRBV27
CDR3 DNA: TGTGCCAGCAGTTTAGCTAGCTGGTACGAGCAGTTCTTC
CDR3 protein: CASSLASWYEQFF

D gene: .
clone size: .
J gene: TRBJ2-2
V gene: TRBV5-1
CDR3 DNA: TGCGCCAGCAGCTTGGATGGGGGCCCCGGGGAGCTGTTTTTT
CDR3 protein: CASSLDGGPGELFF

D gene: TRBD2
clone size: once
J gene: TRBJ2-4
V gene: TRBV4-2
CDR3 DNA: TGTGCCAGCAGCCAAGGAACAGCGGGGGGGATTTTGGGCATTCAGTACTTC
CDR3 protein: CASSQGTAGGILGIQYF

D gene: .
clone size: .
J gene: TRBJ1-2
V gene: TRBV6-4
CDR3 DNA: TGTGCCAGCAGTTACTTGGCGGGCACAATTTTCTATGGCTACACCTTC
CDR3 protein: CASSYLAGTIFYGYTF

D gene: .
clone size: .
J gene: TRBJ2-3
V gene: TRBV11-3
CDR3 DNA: TGTGCCAGCAGCCAGGGGACATCACAAGTAGATACGCAGTATTTT
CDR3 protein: CASSQGTSQVDTQYF

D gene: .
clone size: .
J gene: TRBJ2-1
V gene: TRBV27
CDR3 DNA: TGTGCCAGCAGTTTTAACTCCTACAATGAGCAGTTCTTC
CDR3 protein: CASSFNSYNEQFF

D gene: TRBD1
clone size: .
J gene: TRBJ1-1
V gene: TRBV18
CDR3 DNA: TGTGCCAGCTCACCAGGACAGGGTAGCATTCACACTGAAGCTTTCTTT
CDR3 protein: CASSPGQGSIHTEAFF